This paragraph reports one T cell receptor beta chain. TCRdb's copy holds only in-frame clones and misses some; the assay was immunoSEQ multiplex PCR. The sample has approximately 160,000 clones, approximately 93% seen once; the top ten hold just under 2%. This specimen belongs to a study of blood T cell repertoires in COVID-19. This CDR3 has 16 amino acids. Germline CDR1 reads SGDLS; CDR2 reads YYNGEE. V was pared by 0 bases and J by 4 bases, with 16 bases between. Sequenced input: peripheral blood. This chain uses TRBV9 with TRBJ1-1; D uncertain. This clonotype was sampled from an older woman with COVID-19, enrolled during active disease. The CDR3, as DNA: TGTGCCAGCAGCGTAGGCCCATCGGGGTGGGTCACTGAAGCTTTCTTT. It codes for CASSVGPSGWVTEAFF.